This T cell receptor (beta chain) was recovered during a study of CD8 T cells in ankylosing spondylitis. MiXCR, run by TCRdb on the 5' RACE reads, gives a single entry per CDR3 protein. This sample has around 430,000 distinct CDR3 sequences, with over 15% found just once. General study findings and limits: The study identified a TCR beta motif of several highly homologous variants that appeared characteristic of ankylosing spondylitis blood.

Worth noting for this clonotype: Antigen unknown.

After removal of 4 bases from V and 1 base from J, the junction contained 6 bases not matched to a gene. Germline V gene lookup returns CDR1 SGHRS and CDR2 YFSETQ. This CDR3 spans 16 amino acids. The receptor's source is a male donor with ankylosing spondylitis. The sample consisted of blood, either unsorted or a sorted T cell fraction (not recorded which). This chain uses TRBV5-1 with TRBJ2-7; 12 bases map to TRBD2. For the CDR3, the DNA is TGCGCCAGCAGCGCGGGACTAGCGGGTTTTTCCTACGAGCAGTACTTC. Protein product: CASSAGLAGFSYEQYF.